Reported below is one T cell receptor (beta chain). The CDR3 loop spans 14 amino acids. V shed 5 bases and J shed 4 bases, with 11 bases lying between them. From germline, CDR1 is MNHEY and CDR2 SVGEGT. This specimen belongs to a study of blood T cell repertoires in COVID-19. Study-level background: In each case, the material was cDNA or gDNA derived from T cells, B-cell-depleted T cells, or PBMCs.

Repertoires were generated with immunoSEQ multiplex PCR, while TCRdb's copy carries only in-frame clones and drops some. Of 70,000 to 80,000 clones listed, 86% are singletons. The rearrangement joins TRBV6-2 or TRBV6-3 to TRBJ1-4; TRBD1 is a possible D gene (5 bases). Sequencing used peripheral blood. This sequence was found in an elderly man in a cohort sampled during active COVID-19. The DNA for the CDR3 is TGTGCCAGCAGTACGACAGCTTATAATGAAAAACTGTTTTTT. It translates to CASSTTAYNEKLFF.